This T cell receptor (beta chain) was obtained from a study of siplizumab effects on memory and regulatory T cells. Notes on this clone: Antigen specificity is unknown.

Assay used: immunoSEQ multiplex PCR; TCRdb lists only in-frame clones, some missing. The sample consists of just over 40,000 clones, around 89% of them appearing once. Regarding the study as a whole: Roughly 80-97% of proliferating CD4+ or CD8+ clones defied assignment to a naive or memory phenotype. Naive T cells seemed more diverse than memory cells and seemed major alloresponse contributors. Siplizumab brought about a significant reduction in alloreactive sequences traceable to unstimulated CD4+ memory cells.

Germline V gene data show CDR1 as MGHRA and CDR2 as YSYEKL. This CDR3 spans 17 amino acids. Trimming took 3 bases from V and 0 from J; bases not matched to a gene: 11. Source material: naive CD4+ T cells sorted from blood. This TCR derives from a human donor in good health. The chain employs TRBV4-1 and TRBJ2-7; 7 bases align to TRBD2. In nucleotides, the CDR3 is TGCGCCAGCAGCCATCCCCTCTCGGGGAGGGGCTCCTACGAGCAGTACTTC. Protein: CASSHPLSGRGSYEQYF.